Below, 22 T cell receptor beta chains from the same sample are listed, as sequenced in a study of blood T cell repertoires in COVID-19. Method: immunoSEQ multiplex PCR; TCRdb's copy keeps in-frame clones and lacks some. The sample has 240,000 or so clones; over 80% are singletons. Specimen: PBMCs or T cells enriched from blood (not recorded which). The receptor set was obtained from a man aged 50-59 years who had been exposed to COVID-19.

Here the CDR3 DNA reads TGTGCCAGCGGAACACAGGGGGCGCAGGGTGAGCAGTTCTTC. It codes for CASGTQGAQGEQFF. This chain connects TRBV6-4 to TRBJ2-1; 9 positions match TRBD1. CDR1 is MRHNA, CDR2 SNTAGT, per germline. The CDR3 has 14 residues. The ends lost 8 bases at V and 9 bases at J; junction bases unmatched: 11.

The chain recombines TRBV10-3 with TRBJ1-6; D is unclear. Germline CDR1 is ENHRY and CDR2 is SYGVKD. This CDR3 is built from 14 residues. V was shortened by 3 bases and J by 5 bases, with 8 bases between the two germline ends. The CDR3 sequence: CAISERGDNSPLHF. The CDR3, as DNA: TGTGCCATCAGTGAACGGGGTGATAATTCACCCCTCCACTTT.

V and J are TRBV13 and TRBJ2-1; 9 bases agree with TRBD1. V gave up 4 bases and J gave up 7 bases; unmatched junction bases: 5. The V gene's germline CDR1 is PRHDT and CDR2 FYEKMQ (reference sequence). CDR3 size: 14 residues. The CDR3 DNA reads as TGTGCCAGCAGCTCCATGACAGGGGGGAATGAGCAGTTCTTC. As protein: CASSSMTGGNEQFF. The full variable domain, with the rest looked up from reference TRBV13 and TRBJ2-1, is AAGVIQSPRHLIKEKRETATLKCYPIPRHDTVYWYQQGPGQDPQFLISFYEKMQSDKGSIPDRFSAQQFSDYHSELNMSSLELGDSALYFCASSSMTGGNEQFFGPGTRLTVL.

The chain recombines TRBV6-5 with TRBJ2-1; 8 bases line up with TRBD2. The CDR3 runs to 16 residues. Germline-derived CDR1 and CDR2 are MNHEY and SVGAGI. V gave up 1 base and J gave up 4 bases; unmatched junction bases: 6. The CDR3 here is CASSYFETSAYNEQFF. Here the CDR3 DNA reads TGTGCCAGCAGTTACTTCGAGACTAGCGCATACAATGAGCAGTTCTTC.

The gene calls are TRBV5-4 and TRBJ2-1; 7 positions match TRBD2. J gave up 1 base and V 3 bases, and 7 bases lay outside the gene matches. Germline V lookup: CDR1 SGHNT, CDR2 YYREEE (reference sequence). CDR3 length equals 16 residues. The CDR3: CASSSKAGTSYNEQFF. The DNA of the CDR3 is TGTGCCAGCAGCTCCAAAGCGGGGACTTCCTACAATGAGCAGTTCTTC. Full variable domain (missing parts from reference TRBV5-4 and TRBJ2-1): ETGVTQSPTHLIKTRGQQVTLRCSSQSGHNTVSWYQQALGQGPQFIFQYYREEENGRGNFPPRFSGLQFPNYSSELNVNALELDDSALYLCASSSKAGTSYNEQFFGPGTRLTVL.

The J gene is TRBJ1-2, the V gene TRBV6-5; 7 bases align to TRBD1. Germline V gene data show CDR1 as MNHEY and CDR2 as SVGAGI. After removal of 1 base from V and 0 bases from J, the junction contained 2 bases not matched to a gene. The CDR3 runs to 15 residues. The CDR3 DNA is TGTGCCAGCAGTTACTTGACAGGGTCTAACTATGGCTACACCTTC. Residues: CASSYLTGSNYGYTF.

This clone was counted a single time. The CDR3 region has the DNA TGTGCCAGCAGGTCCTGGGCGGGGAGGTACAATGAGCAGTTCTTC. Translating gives CASRSWAGRYNEQFF. J is TRBJ2-1 and V is TRBV28; maybe TRBD2 (6 bases). The CDR3 has 15 amino acids. V was pared by 6 bases and J by 4 bases, with 16 bases between. From germline, CDR1 is MDHEN and CDR2 SYDVKM.

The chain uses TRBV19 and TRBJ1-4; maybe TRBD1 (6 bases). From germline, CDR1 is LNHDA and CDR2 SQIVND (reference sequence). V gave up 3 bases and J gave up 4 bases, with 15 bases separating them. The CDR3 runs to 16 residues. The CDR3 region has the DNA TGTGCCAGTAGTATGTGGAGCGGGGGGCTTAATGAAAAACTGTTTTTT. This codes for CASSMWSGGLNEKLFF.

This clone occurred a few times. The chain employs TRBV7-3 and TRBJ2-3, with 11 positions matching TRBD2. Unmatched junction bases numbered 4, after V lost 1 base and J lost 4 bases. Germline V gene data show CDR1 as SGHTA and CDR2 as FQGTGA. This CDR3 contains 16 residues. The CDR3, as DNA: TGTGCCAGCAGCTTAAAGCTAGCGGGGGGCCCAGATACGCAGTATTTT. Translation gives CASSLKLAGGPDTQYF.

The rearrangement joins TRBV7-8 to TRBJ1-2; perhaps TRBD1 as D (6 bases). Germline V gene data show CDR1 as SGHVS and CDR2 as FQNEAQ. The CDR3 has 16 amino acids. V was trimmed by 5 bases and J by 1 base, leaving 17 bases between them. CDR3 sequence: CASSMRQVAYNYGYTF. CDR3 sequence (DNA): TGTGCCAGCAGCATGAGACAGGTTGCCTATAACTATGGCTACACCTTC.

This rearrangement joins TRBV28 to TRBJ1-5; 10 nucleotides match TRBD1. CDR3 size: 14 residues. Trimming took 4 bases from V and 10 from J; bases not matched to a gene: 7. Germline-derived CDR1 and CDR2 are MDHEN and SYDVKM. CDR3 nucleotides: TGTGCCAGCAGTTCAACCCGGGACAGGGGCCCCCAGCATTTT. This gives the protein CASSSTRDRGPQHF.

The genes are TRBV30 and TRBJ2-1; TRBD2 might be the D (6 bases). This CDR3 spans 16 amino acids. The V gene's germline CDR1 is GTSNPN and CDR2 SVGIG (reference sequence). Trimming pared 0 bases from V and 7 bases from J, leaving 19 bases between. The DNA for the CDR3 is TGTGCCTGGAGTGTTCGCGGGGCTAACCCTCATAATGAGCAGTTCTTC. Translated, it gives CAWSVRGANPHNEQFF. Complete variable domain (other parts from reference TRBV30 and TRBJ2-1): SQTIHQWPATLVQPVGSPLSLECTVEGTSNPNLYWYRQAAGRGLQLLFYSVGIGQISSEVPQNLSASRPQDRQFILSSKKLLLSDSGFYLCAWSVRGANPHNEQFFGPGTRLTVL.

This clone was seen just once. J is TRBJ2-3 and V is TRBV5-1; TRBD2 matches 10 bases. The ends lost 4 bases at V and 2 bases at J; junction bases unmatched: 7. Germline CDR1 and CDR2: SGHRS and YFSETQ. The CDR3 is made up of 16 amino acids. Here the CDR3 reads CASSAEAGGATDTQYF. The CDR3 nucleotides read TGCGCCAGCAGCGCGGAAGCGGGAGGGGCCACAGATACGCAGTATTTT.

CDR3 sequence reads: CASSALSHTDTQYF. CDR3 coding DNA: TGCGCCAGCAGCGCACTCTCCCACACAGATACGCAGTATTTT. The V and J genes are TRBV5-1 and TRBJ2-3, with D unclear. The CDR3 extends over 14 amino acids. The germline V gene encodes CDR1 SGHRS and CDR2 YFSETQ. Trimming shortened V by 4 bases and J by 2 bases, and 11 bases separated the two germline ends. Combining the CDR3 with reference TRBV5-1 and TRBJ2-3 gives the whole variable domain KAGVTQTPRYLIKTRGQQVTLSCSPISGHRSVSWYQQTPGQGLQFLFEYFSETQRNKGNFPGRFSGRQFSNSRSEMNVSTLELGDSALYLCASSALSHTDTQYFGPGTRLTVL.

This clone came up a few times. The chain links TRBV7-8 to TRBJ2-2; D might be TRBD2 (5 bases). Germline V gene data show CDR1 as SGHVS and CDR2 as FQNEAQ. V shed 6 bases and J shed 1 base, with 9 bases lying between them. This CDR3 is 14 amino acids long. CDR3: CASSTDWNTGELFF. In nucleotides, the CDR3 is TGTGCCAGCAGTACGGACTGGAACACCGGGGAGCTGTTTTTT.

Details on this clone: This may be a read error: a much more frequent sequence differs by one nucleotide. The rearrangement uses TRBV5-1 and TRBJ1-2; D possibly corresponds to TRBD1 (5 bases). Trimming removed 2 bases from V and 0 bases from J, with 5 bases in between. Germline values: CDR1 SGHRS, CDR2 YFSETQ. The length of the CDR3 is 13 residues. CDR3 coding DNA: TGCGCCAGCAGCTTACAGGCTAACTATGGCTACACCTTC. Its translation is CASSLQANYGYTF.

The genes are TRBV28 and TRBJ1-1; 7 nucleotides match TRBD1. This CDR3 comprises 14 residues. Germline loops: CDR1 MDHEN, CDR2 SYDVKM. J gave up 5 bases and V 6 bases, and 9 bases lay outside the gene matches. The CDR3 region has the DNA TGTGCCAGCAGCCGAGGGGGCAGAGGGACTGAAGCTTTCTTT. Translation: CASSRGGRGTEAFF.

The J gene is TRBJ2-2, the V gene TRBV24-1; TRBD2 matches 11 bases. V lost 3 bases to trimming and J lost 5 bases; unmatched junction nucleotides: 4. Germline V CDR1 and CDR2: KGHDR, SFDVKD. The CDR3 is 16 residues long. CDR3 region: CATSDTGTSGTGELFF. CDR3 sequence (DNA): TGTGCCACCAGTGATACCGGGACTAGCGGAACCGGGGAGCTGTTTTTT.

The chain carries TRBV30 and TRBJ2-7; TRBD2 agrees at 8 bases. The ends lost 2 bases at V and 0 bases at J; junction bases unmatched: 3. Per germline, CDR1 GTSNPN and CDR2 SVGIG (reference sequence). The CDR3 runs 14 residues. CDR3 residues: CAWSSGGSSYEQYF. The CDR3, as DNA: TGTGCCTGGAGTAGCGGGGGCAGCTCCTACGAGCAGTACTTC.

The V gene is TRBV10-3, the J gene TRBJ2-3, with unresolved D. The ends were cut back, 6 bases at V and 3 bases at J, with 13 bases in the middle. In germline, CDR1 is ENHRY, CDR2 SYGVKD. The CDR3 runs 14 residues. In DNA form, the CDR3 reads TGTGCCATCAGCGCCCTCGAGACAACAGATACGCAGTATTTT. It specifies CAISALETTDTQYF.

The CDR3 sequence is CASSPASGQSYNEQFF. CDR3 nucleotide sequence: TGTGCCAGCTCACCCGCCTCGGGACAGAGTTACAATGAGCAGTTCTTC. The chain carries TRBV18 and TRBJ2-1; 7 bases fit TRBD1. V lost 3 bases, J lost 4 bases, and 9 bases stayed unmatched. The CDR3 consists of 16 residues. Per germline, CDR1 KGHSH and CDR2 LQKENI.

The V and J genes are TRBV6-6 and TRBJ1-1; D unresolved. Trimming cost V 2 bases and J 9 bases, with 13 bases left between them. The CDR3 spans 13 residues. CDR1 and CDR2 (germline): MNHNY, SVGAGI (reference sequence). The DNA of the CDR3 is TGTGCCAGCAGTTACACCGGCGGCGCCAAAGCTTTCTTT. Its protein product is CASSYTGGAKAFF.